This record concerns one T cell receptor beta chain sequence. This sample was included in a study of blood T cell repertoires in COVID-19. Study overall: The analysed material was cDNA or gDNA that came from T cells, B-cell-depleted T cells, or PBMCs.

The CDR3 has 14 residues. V lost 0 bases and J 4 bases, leaving 7 bases between the germline ends. Germline V gene sequence: CDR1 LGHNA, CDR2 YNFKEQ. Clones were read by immunoSEQ multiplex PCR, and TCRdb kept only the in-frame ones, dropping some. The data contain under 350,000 clones, around 90% of them singletons. The origin of this receptor is a man in his 70s with acute or convalescent COVID-19. Material for sequencing was peripheral blood. The chain employs TRBV4-2 and TRBJ1-5; D unclear. The CDR3 nucleotides read TGTGCCAGCAGCCAAGAGTGGCCGAATCAGCCCCAGCATTTT. As protein: CASSQEWPNQPQHF.